A single sample gave rise to the 28 T cell receptor beta chains below, sequenced in a study of blood T cell repertoires in COVID-19. TCRdb's copy holds only in-frame clones and misses some; the assay was immunoSEQ multiplex PCR. The top ten clones hold about 10% of a sample with about 130,000 clones, around 86% of them seen once. The sequencing sample was made of peripheral blood. The origin of the receptors is a man aged 55-75 years with acute or convalescent COVID-19.

The chain joins TRBV6-5 to TRBJ2-3; 7 positions match TRBD2. This CDR3 spans 14 amino acids. CDR1 is MNHEY, CDR2 SVGAGI, per germline. Trimming at V came to 10 bases and at J to 6 bases, leaving 13 bases not matched to a gene. The CDR3 nucleotides read TGTGCCATCTTAGGGGACGGGAGGTCGGATACGCAGTATTTT. As protein: CAILGDGRSDTQYF.

This rearrangement joins TRBV28 to TRBJ1-5; 8 positions agree with TRBD1. The CDR3 spans 16 residues. V gave up 6 bases and J gave up 6 bases; unmatched junction bases: 13. Looked up from germline, CDR1 is MDHEN and CDR2 is SYDVKM. Written as DNA, the CDR3 is TGTGCCAGCAGACCCGGGGCTTCAGGGGGCGGTCAGCCCCAGCATTTT. Protein: CASRPGASGGGQPQHF. The variable domain in full, completed from reference TRBV28 and TRBJ1-5, reads DVKVTQSSRYLVKRTGEKVFLECVQDMDHENMFWYRQDPGLGLRLIYFSYDVKMKEKGDIPEGYSVSREKKERFSLILESASTNQTSMYLCASRPGASGGGQPQHFGDGTRLSIL.

This sequence joins TRBV4-1 and TRBJ2-5, with D tentatively TRBD1 (5 bases). Per the germline V gene, CDR1 is MGHRA and CDR2 is YSYEKL. The CDR3 has 19 amino acids. V was shortened by 4 bases and J by 2 bases, with 26 bases between the two germline ends. The CDR3 DNA reads TGCGCCAGCAGCCTCCACCCATTCGGAGTAGGGGCGCGTCAAGAGACCCAGTACTTC. Protein product: CASSLHPFGVGARQETQYF.

The CDR3 coding sequence is TGTGCCCCAGGGCTGGCGGGAGGGCCCAATGAGCAGTTCTTC. This encodes CAPGLAGGPNEQFF. The rearrangement links TRBV2 to TRBJ2-1; the match to TRBD2 covers 9 bases. The CDR3 is 14 amino acids. Trimming took 11 bases from V and 6 from J; bases not matched to a gene: 11. Germline assignment: CDR1 SNHLY and CDR2 FYNNEI.

The chain carries TRBV28 and TRBJ2-7, with 11 bases that match TRBD2. V gave up 5 bases and J gave up 4 bases; unmatched junction bases: 7. The CDR3 length is 15 residues. The germline V gene encodes CDR1 MDHEN and CDR2 SYDVKM. Written as DNA, the CDR3 is TGTGCCAGCAGTCCTAGCGGGAGGTCAGGTTACGAGCAGTACTTC. Its protein product is CASSPSGRSGYEQYF.

This chain joins TRBV28 and TRBJ1-2, with 11 bases that match TRBD1. CDR1 and CDR2 from the germline V gene are MDHEN and SYDVKM. V dropped 8 bases and J dropped 4; count of bases not matched to a gene: 9. The CDR3 spans 15 residues. Here the CDR3 reads CASRDRGIVRYGYTF. The CDR3 coding sequence is TGTGCCAGCCGGGACAGGGGGATTGTGCGCTATGGCTACACCTTC.

The chain couples TRBV7-8 to TRBJ2-7; D is ambiguous. Germline values: CDR1 SGHVS, CDR2 FQNEAQ. Trimming removed 1 base at V and 2 bases at J, with 12 bases between. There are 15 residues in the CDR3. Here the CDR3 reads CASSLDLVLPYEQYF. The CDR3 DNA reads TGTGCCAGCAGCTTAGACTTGGTTTTACCCTACGAGCAGTACTTC. Supplemented by reference TRBV7-8 and TRBJ2-7, the full variable domain reads GAGVSQSPRYKVAKRGQDVALRCDPISGHVSLFWYQQALGQGPEFLTYFQNEAQLDKSGLPSDRFFAERPEGSVSTLKIQRTQQEDSAVYLCASSLDLVLPYEQYFGPGTRLTVT.

The chain uses TRBV27 and TRBJ2-7; 7 bases line up with TRBD1. The CDR3 totals 13 residues. Trimming took 6 bases from V and 2 from J; bases not matched to a gene: 4. CDR1 is MNHEY and CDR2 is SMNVEV in the germline V gene (reference sequence). CDR3 sequence: CASSQTGPYEQYF. CDR3 DNA: TGTGCCAGCAGCCAGACAGGGCCCTACGAGCAGTACTTC.

This chain connects TRBV19 to TRBJ1-1; no clear D gene. The V end lost 6 bases, the J end lost 1 base, and 9 bases lay between the germline ends. The CDR3 has 13 amino acids. The V gene's germline CDR1 is LNHDA and CDR2 SQIVND (reference sequence). CDR3 coding DNA: TGTGCCAGTAGAAGACGGGGGAACACTGAAGCTTTCTTT. Protein: CASRRRGNTEAFF.

This clone was observed once. CDR3 in amino acids: CASSAGVAGYQETQYF. CDR3 sequence (DNA): TGTGCCAGCAGCGCCGGGGTAGCGGGGTACCAAGAGACCCAGTACTTC. The chain uses TRBV9 and TRBJ2-5; 8 nucleotides align to TRBD2. Germline loops: CDR1 SGDLS, CDR2 YYNGEE. The trim removed 3 bases at V and 0 bases at J, leaving 7 bases unmatched. There are 16 residues in the CDR3.

Here the CDR3 reads CASTRGGPNSPLHF. Written as DNA, the CDR3 is TGTGCCAGTACCCGCGGGGGGCCGAATTCACCCCTCCACTTT. V and J are TRBV19 and TRBJ1-6; the D gene is possibly TRBD1 (6 bases). This CDR3 contains 14 residues. CDR1 LNHDA and CDR2 SQIVND come from the germline V gene (reference sequence). Trimming pared 7 bases from V and 7 bases from J, leaving 14 bases between.

This chain connects TRBV7-2 to TRBJ1-2; D may be TRBD1 (5 bases). This CDR3 has 14 amino acids. Between the trimmed V and J ends, which lost 4 bases and 8 bases, there was a span of 17 bases. Germline lookup yields CDR1 SGHTA and CDR2 FQGNSA. DNA for the CDR3: TGTGCCAGCAGCTCAACGGGCAGGGTCAGCGGCTACACCTTC. Encoded protein: CASSSTGRVSGYTF.

This chain connects TRBV7-9 to TRBJ2-1; D is uncertain. The V and J ends lost 1 base and 4 bases respectively, with 5 bases between them. There are 13 residues in the CDR3. CDR1 is SEHNR, CDR2 FQNEAQ, per germline (reference sequence). The CDR3 bases are TGTGCCAGCAGCTTAGGCTATTACAATGAGCAGTTCTTC. This translates into CASSLGYYNEQFF.

In its sample, this clone was seen once. The chain employs TRBV5-1 and TRBJ1-4, with D unclear. Germline V gene data show CDR1 as SGHRS and CDR2 as YFSETQ. The CDR3 is 15 amino acids. Trimming left V 4 bases short and J 2 bases short, with 12 bases between. The CDR3 loop is CASSPRVDTNEKLFF. CDR3 nucleotide sequence: TGCGCCAGCAGCCCGCGGGTTGACACTAATGAAAAACTGTTTTTT.

The chain joins TRBV5-1 to TRBJ2-5; a possible D gene is TRBD2 (5 bases). V lost 0 bases, J lost 2 bases, and 5 bases lay in between. The CDR3 sequence is 13 residues long. Germline V lookup: CDR1 SGHRS, CDR2 YFSETQ. Written as DNA, the CDR3 is TGCGCCAGCAGCTTGGGCGGGCAAGAGACCCAGTACTTC. Protein sequence: CASSLGGQETQYF.

The V and J genes are TRBV29-1 and TRBJ1-4; weak D call: TRBD1 (5 bases). Germline loops: CDR1 SQVTM, CDR2 ANQGSEA. The CDR3 has 16 residues. V was cut by 6 bases and J by 3 bases, with 20 bases left in between. This CDR3 is CSVGGAPKESNEKLFF. The DNA of the CDR3 is TGCAGCGTGGGAGGGGCGCCTAAAGAGTCTAATGAAAAACTGTTTTTT.

This chain connects TRBV5-1 to TRBJ2-1, with 8 nucleotides matching TRBD2. CDR3 length equals 15 residues. In germline, CDR1 is SGHRS, CDR2 YFSETQ. With 4 bases clipped from V and 9 bases from J, the junction kept 12 bases outside the gene matches. In DNA form, the CDR3 reads TGCGCCAGCAGCGACTCGGGGGGGGCACCCGCTGAGCAGTTCTTC. Its protein is CASSDSGGAPAEQFF.

The chain carries TRBV11-2 and TRBJ2-1; tentatively, D is TRBD1 (6 bases). This CDR3 has 16 residues. V was cut by 4 bases and J by 1 base, with 14 bases left in between. Germline CDR1 and CDR2: SGHAT and FQNNGV. The CDR3 DNA reads as TGTGCCAGCAGCTCATTACAGGGATCTTCCTACAATGAGCAGTTCTTC. Translation gives CASSSLQGSSYNEQFF.

The genes are TRBV6-1 and TRBJ1-5; D not certain. With 0 bases removed from V and 1 base from J, the gap between germline ends came to 7 bases. CDR3 length: 15 residues. CDR1 and CDR2 from the germline V gene are MNHNS and SASEGT. CDR3 in amino acids: CASSEAAQSNQPQHF. CDR3 sequence (DNA): TGTGCCAGCAGTGAAGCGGCACAGAGCAATCAGCCCCAGCATTTT.

J is TRBJ1-1 and V is TRBV7-3, with 8 bases fitting TRBD1. Germline V gene lookup returns CDR1 SGHTA and CDR2 FQGTGA. J gave up 1 base and V 6 bases, and 4 bases lay outside the gene matches. CDR3 length: 14 residues. The CDR3 loop is CASRLDRANTEAFF. As DNA, the CDR3 is TGTGCCAGCAGACTGGACAGGGCGAACACTGAAGCTTTCTTT.

CDR3 residues: CASSGRQGGSNQPQHF. DNA of the CDR3: TGTGCCAGCAGTGGAAGACAGGGAGGCAGCAATCAGCCCCAGCATTTT. The V and J genes are TRBV2 and TRBJ1-5, with 7 nucleotides matching TRBD1. Germline CDR1 reads SNHLY; CDR2 reads FYNNEI. J was trimmed by 1 base and V by 4 bases; bases with no gene match: 7. CDR3 length: 16 residues. Using reference TRBV2 and TRBJ1-5 for the parts outside the CDR3, the full variable domain is EPEVTQTPSHQVTQMGQEVILRCVPISNHLYFYWYRQILGQKVEFLVSFYNNEISEKSEIFDDQFSVERPDGSNFTLKIRSTKLEDSAMYFCASSGRQGGSNQPQHFGDGTRLSIL.

The CDR3 DNA reads TGTGCCAGCAGTTTATGGGGGGGGCGCGGAGGCTACACCTTC. Translating gives CASSLWGGRGGYTF. The chain combines TRBV27 with TRBJ1-2; weak D call: TRBD1 (6 bases). In germline, CDR1 is MNHEY, CDR2 SMNVEV (reference sequence). Trimming stripped 1 base from V and 8 bases from J, with 14 bases between. The CDR3 sequence is 14 residues long.

The chain recombines TRBV27 with TRBJ1-5; TRBD1 matches 12 bases. The germline V gene encodes CDR1 MNHEY and CDR2 SMNVEV (reference sequence). After removal of 9 bases from V and 2 bases from J, the junction contained 14 bases not matched to a gene. The length of the CDR3 is 18 residues. The CDR3 is CASQPGQGARKGNQPQHF. The CDR3 DNA is TGTGCCAGTCAACCGGGACAGGGGGCGCGAAAAGGCAATCAGCCCCAGCATTTT.

The rearrangement joins TRBV19 to TRBJ2-3; the D gene is possibly TRBD2 (6 bases). Germline CDR1 reads LNHDA; CDR2 reads SQIVND (reference sequence). With 5 bases removed from V and 5 bases from J, the gap between germline ends came to 11 bases. CDR3 length: 13 amino acids. The CDR3 region has the DNA TGTGCCAGTAGTGTCCCGGGACTAGATACGCAGTATTTT. It specifies CASSVPGLDTQYF.

The rearrangement links TRBV3-1 (or the pseudogene TRBV3-2) to TRBJ2-3; D perhaps matches TRBD1 (6 bases). The germline V and J ends were trimmed by 0 bases and 0 bases, with 7 bases remaining between them. Germline values: CDR1 LGHDT, CDR2 YNNKEL (reference sequence). The CDR3 covers 15 residues. Written as DNA, the CDR3 is TGTGCCAGCAGCCAAGAAACAGGGAGCACAGATACGCAGTATTTT. The encoded protein is CASSQETGSTDTQYF.

This chain uses TRBV27 with TRBJ2-1, with 8 bases matching TRBD2. The V segment lost 5 bases and the J segment 7 bases; nucleotides outside the gene matches: 13. This CDR3 has 16 residues. Germline values: CDR1 MNHEY, CDR2 SMNVEV (reference sequence). The CDR3 sequence is CASSPRGERGTNEQFF. CDR3 nucleotide sequence: TGTGCCAGCAGTCCCCGTGGGGAGCGGGGGACGAATGAGCAGTTCTTC.

This chain joins TRBV6-5 and TRBJ1-2; no clear D gene. Trimming shortened V by 4 bases and J by 8 bases, and 14 bases separated the two germline ends. This CDR3 region has 13 residues. Germline V gene sequence: CDR1 MNHEY, CDR2 SVGAGI. CDR3 sequence reads: CASSLGLSKGYTF. The CDR3 DNA reads as TGTGCCAGCAGTTTGGGCCTGAGTAAGGGCTACACCTTC.

The rearrangement links TRBV24-1 to TRBJ2-1, with TRBD2 matching 8 bases. V was clipped by 5 bases and J by 1 base; unmatched bases: 9. The CDR3 contains 17 residues. From germline, CDR1 is KGHDR and CDR2 SFDVKD. CDR3 DNA: TGTGCCACCAGTGGAAGGGGTAGCGGGAAGTCCTACAATGAGCAGTTCTTC. It translates to CATSGRGSGKSYNEQFF.